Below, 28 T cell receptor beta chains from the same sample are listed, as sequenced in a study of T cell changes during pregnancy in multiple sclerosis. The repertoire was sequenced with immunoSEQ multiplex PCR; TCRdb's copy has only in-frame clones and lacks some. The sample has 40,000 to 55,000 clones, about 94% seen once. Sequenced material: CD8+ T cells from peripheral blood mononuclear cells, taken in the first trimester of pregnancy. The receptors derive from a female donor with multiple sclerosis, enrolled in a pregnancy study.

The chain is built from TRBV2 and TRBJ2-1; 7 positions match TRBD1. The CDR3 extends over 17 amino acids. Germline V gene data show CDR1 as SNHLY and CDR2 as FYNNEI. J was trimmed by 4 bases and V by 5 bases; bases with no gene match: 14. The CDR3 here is CASSPQGVWEPYNEQFF. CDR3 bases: TGTGCCAGCAGTCCCCAGGGGGTTTGGGAGCCATACAATGAGCAGTTCTTC.

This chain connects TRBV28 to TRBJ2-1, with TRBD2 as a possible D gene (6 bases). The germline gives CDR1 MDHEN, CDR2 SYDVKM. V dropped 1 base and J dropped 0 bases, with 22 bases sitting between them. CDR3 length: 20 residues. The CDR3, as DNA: TGTGCCAGCAGTTTATCGTTGACTGCGTCTAGCGTAACCTCCTACAATGAGCAGTTCTTC. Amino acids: CASSLSLTASSVTSYNEQFF.

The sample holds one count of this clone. The CDR3 DNA reads TGTGCCAGCAGTGCGGGGTATCAGCCCCAGCATTTT. Translating gives CASSAGYQPQHF. V and J are TRBV2 and TRBJ1-5; D not resolved. With 4 bases removed from V and 5 bases from J, the gap between germline ends came to 6 bases. Germline lookup yields CDR1 SNHLY and CDR2 FYNNEI. This CDR3 is built from 12 residues.

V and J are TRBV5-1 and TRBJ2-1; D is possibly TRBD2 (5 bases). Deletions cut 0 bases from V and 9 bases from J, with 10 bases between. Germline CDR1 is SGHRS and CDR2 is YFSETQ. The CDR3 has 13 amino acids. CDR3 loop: CASSLDLGSEQFF. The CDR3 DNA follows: TGCGCCAGCAGCTTGGATCTTGGGAGTGAGCAGTTCTTC.

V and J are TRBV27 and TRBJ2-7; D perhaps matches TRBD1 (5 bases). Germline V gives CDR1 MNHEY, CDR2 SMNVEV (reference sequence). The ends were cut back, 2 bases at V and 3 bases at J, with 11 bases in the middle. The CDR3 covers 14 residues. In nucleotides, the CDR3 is TGTGCCAGCAGTTTAGGGGCGGAATACTACGAGCAGTACTTC. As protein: CASSLGAEYYEQYF.

DNA of the CDR3: TGTGCCAGCAGGCAGGTACTGAACACTGAAGCTTTCTTT. The encoded protein is CASRQVLNTEAFF. The chain employs TRBV6-5 and TRBJ1-1, with D unresolved. Per germline, CDR1 MNHEY and CDR2 SVGAGI. The CDR3 runs to 13 residues. V lost 6 bases and J 0 bases, leaving 8 bases between the germline ends.

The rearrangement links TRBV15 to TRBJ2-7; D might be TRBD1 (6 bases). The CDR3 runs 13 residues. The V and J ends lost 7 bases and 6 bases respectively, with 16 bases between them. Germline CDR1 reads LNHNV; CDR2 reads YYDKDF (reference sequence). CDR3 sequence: CATTNTGLGEQYF. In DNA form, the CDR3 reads TGTGCCACCACGAATACAGGGTTGGGCGAGCAGTACTTC.

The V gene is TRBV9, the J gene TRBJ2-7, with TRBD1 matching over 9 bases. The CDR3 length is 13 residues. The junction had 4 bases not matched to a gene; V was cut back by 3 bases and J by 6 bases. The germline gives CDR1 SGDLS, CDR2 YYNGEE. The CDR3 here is CASSEGQGAEQYF. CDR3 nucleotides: TGTGCCAGCAGCGAGGGACAGGGAGCCGAGCAGTACTTC.

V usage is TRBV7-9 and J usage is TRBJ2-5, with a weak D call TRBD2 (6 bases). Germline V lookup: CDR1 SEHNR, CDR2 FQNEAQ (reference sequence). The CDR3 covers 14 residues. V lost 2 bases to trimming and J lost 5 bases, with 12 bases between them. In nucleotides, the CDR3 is TGTGCCAGCAGCTTAAGTGTGGGACTGGAGACCCAGTACTTC. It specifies CASSLSVGLETQYF.

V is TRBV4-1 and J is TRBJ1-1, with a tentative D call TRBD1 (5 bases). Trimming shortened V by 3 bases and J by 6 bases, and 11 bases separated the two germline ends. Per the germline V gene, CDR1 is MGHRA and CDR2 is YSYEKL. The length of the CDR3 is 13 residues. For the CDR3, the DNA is TGCGCCAGCAGCCATCAGGGTGGGGCTGAAGCTTTCTTT. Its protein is CASSHQGGAEAFF.

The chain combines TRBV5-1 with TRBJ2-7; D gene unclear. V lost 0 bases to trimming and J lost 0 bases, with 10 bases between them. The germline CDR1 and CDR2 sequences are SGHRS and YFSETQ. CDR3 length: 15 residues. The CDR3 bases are TGCGCCAGCAGCTTGGAGCCAACTTACTCCTACGAGCAGTACTTC. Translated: CASSLEPTYSYEQYF.

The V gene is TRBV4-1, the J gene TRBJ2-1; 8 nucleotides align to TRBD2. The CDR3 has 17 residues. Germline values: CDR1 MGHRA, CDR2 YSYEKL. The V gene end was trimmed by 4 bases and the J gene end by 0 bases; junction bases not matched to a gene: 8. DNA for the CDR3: TGCGCCAGCAGCCCCGTAATGCGGGGGGCCTCCTACAATGAGCAGTTCTTC. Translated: CASSPVMRGASYNEQFF.

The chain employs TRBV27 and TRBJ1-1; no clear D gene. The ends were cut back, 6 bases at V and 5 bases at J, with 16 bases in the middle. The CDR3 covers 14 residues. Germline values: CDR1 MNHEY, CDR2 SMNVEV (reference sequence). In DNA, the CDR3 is TGTGCCAGCAGCTTCGACGGCGGAGGAACTGAAGCTTTCTTT. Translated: CASSFDGGGTEAFF.

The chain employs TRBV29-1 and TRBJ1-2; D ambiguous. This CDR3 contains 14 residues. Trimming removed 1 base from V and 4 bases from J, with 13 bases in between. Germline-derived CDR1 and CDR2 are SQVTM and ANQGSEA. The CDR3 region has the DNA TGCAGCGTTGAAGGGGCAGCTACGGTCTATGGCTACACCTTC. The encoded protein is CSVEGAATVYGYTF.

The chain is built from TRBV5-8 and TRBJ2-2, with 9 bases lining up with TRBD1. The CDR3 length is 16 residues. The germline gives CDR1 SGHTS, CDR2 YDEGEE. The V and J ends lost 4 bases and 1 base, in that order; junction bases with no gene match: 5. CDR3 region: CASSGPGQGNTGELFF. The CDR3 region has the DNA TGTGCCAGCAGCGGCCCGGGACAGGGGAACACCGGGGAGCTGTTTTTT.

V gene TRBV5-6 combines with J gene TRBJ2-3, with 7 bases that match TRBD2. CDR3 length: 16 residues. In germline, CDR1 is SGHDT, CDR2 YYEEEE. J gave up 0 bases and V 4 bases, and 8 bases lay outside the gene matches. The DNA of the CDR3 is TGTGCCAGCAGCACGGGAGGACGGATTAGCACAGATACGCAGTATTTT. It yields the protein CASSTGGRISTDTQYF.

The CDR3 spells CASSVSTGERNEQYF. The CDR3 coding sequence is TGCGCCAGCAGTGTATCGACAGGGGAGAGGAACGAGCAGTACTTC. The chain has TRBV10-2 and TRBJ2-7; the match to TRBD1 covers 8 bases. Germline CDR1 and CDR2: WSHSY and SAAADI. Trimming removed 4 bases from V and 5 bases from J; junction bases left unmatched: 10. CDR3 length: 15 residues.

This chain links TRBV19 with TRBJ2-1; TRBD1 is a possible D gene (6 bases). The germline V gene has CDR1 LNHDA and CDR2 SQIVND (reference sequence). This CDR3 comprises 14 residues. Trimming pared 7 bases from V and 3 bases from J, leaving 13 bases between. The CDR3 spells CASKATGIYNEQFF. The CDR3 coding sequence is TGTGCCAGTAAGGCGACAGGCATCTACAATGAGCAGTTCTTC.

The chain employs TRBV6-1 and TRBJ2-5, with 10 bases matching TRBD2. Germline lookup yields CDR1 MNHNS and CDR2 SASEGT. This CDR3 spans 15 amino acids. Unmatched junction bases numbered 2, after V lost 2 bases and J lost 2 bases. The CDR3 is CASSELAGVQETQYF. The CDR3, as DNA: TGTGCCAGCAGTGAACTAGCGGGAGTTCAAGAGACCCAGTACTTC.

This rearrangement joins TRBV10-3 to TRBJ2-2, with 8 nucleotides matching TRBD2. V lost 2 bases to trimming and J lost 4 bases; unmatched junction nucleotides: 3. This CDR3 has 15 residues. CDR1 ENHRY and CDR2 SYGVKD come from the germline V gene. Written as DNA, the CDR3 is TGTGCCATCAGTGAGGGGCTAGCGGGCACCGGGGAGCTGTTTTTT. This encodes CAISEGLAGTGELFF.

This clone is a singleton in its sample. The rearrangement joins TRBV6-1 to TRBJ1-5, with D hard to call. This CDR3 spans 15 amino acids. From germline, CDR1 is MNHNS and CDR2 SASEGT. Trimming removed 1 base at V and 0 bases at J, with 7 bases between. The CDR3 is CASSEEQLSNQPQHF. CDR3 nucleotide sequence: TGTGCCAGCAGTGAAGAACAGCTTAGCAATCAGCCCCAGCATTTT.

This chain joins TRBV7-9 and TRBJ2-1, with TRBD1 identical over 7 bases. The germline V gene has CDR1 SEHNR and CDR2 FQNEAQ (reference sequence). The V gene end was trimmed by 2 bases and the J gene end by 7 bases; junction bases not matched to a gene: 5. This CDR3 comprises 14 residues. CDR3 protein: CASSLPLTGNEQFF. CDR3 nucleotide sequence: TGTGCCAGCAGCTTACCCCTGACAGGGAATGAGCAGTTCTTC.

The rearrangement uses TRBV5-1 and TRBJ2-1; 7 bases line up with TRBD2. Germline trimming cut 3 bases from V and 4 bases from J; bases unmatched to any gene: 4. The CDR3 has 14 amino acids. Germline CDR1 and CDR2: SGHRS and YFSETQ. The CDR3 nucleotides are TGCGCCAGCAGCTGGACTAGTGGTTACAATGAGCAGTTCTTC. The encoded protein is CASSWTSGYNEQFF.

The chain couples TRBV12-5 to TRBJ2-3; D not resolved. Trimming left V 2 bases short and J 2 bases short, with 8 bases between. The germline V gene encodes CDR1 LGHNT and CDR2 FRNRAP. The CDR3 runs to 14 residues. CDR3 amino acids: CASGLYANTDTQYF. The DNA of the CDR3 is TGTGCTAGTGGTTTGTATGCGAACACAGATACGCAGTATTTT.

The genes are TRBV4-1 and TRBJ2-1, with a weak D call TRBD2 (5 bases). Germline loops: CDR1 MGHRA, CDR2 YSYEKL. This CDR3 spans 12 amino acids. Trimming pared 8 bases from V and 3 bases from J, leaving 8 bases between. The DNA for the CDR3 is TGCGCCAGCGCCGGAGGCTACAATGAGCAGTTCTTC. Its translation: CASAGGYNEQFF.

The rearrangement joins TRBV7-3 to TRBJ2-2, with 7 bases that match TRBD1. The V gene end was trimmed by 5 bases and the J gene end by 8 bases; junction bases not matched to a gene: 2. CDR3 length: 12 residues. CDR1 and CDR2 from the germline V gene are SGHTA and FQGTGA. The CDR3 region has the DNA TGTGCCAGCAGCCCGGGACAGGGGGAGCTGTTTTTT. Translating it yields CASSPGQGELFF.

CDR3 region: CASSRDTLEAFF. The CDR3 nucleotides are TGTGCCAGCAGCCGGGACACCCTGGAAGCTTTCTTT. The chain employs TRBV5-4 and TRBJ1-1; D is perhaps TRBD1 (6 bases). The ends were cut back, 4 bases at V and 8 bases at J, with 12 bases in the middle. Germline-derived CDR1 and CDR2 are SGHNT and YYREEE (reference sequence). The CDR3 consists of 12 residues. The variable domain in full, with the rest retrieved from reference TRBV5-4 and TRBJ1-1, is ETGVTQSPTHLIKTRGQQVTLRCSSQSGHNTVSWYQQALGQGPQFIFQYYREEENGRGNFPPRFSGLQFPNYSSELNVNALELDDSALYLCASSRDTLEAFFGQGTRLTVV.

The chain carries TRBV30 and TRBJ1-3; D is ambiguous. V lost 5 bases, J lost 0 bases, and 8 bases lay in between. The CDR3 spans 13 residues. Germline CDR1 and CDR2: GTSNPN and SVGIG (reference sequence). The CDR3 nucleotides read TGTGCCTGGGACCCAGGCTCTGGAAACACCATATATTTT. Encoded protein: CAWDPGSGNTIYF. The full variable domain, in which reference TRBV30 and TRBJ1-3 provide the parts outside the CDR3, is SQTIHQWPATLVQPVGSPLSLECTVEGTSNPNLYWYRQAAGRGLQLLFYSVGIGQISSEVPQNLSASRPQDRQFILSSKKLLLSDSGFYLCAWDPGSGNTIYFGEGSWLTVV.